These T cell receptor beta chains were read from a single sample in a study of blood T cell repertoires in COVID-19. Method: immunoSEQ multiplex PCR; TCRdb's copy keeps in-frame clones and lacks some. The sample shows about 160,000 clones, about 86% of them seen only once. Sequencing input: peripheral blood. These receptors originate from a woman aged 65 to 85 with acute or convalescent COVID-19. CDR3s include the opening cysteine and the closing phenylalanine or tryptophan. Each record gives: J gene, D gene, V gene, clone size, CDR3 protein, CDR3 DNA. A D gene is named only where the DNA matches it firmly. Part of the rows lack a size; the others show once, few, many or a class for expanded clones.

J: TRBJ2-1; D: -; V: TRBV7-8; size: once; CDR3: CASSLARGSNEQFF; DNA: TGTGCCAGCAGCTTAGCCAGAGGATCAAATGAGCAGTTCTTC
J: TRBJ2-6; D: -; V: TRBV10-3; size: once; CDR3: CAISEYRPGANVLTF; DNA: TGTGCCATCAGTGAGTACAGGCCTGGGGCCAACGTCCTGACTTTC
J: TRBJ2-1; D: TRBD2; V: TRBV4-2; size: -; CDR3: CASSPRTSGTIHPLSYNEQFF; DNA: TGTGCCAGCAGCCCCAGGACTAGCGGGACCATACACCCACTCTCCTACAATGAGCAGTTCTTC
J: TRBJ1-1; D: -; V: TRBV18; size: once; CDR3: CASSPPGGFTEAFF; DNA: TGTGCCAGCTCACCACCTGGGGGGTTTACTGAAGCTTTCTTT
J: TRBJ1-5; D: -; V: TRBV11-2; size: -; CDR3: CASSEDTYSNQPQHF; DNA: TGTGCCAGCAGCGAAGACACGTATAGCAATCAGCCCCAGCATTTT
J: TRBJ2-1; D: -; V: TRBV6-1; size: -; CDR3: CASSEWTINNEQFF; DNA: TGTGCCAGCAGTGAATGGACTATTAACAATGAGCAGTTCTTC
J: TRBJ1-2; D: -; V: TRBV3-1/TRBV3-2; size: -; CDR3: CASSQVTGGYTF; DNA: TGTGCCAGCAGCCAAGTTACGGGTGGCTACACCTTC
J: TRBJ1-1; D: -; V: TRBV14; size: few; CDR3: CASSHARRVEAFF; DNA: TGTGCCAGCAGCCATGCACGCCGGGTTGAAGCTTTCTTT
J: TRBJ1-5; D: -; V: TRBV28; size: -; CDR3: CASDSIRRVNQPQHF; DNA: TGTGCCAGCGATTCGATAAGGAGGGTGAATCAGCCCCAGCATTTT
J: TRBJ2-2; D: TRBD1; V: TRBV25-1; size: -; CDR3: CASSEWGQDNTGELFF; DNA: TGTGCCAGCAGTGAATGGGGACAGGATAACACCGGGGAGCTGTTTTTT
J: TRBJ2-2; D: TRBD2; V: TRBV7-3; size: -; CDR3: CASRPGGRANTGELFF; DNA: TGTGCCAGCCGCCCCGGCGGGAGAGCCAACACCGGGGAGCTGTTTTTT
J: TRBJ1-5; D: TRBD1; V: TRBV15; size: -; CDR3: CATSRGGQGVQPQHF; DNA: TGTGCCACCAGCAGAGGAGGACAGGGGGTTCAGCCCCAGCATTTT
J: TRBJ2-3; D: TRBD2; V: TRBV2; size: -; CDR3: CASSPFLAGGTDTQYF; DNA: TGTGCCAGCAGCCCCTTTCTAGCGGGGGGTACAGATACGCAGTATTTT
J: TRBJ2-3; D: -; V: TRBV6-5; size: -; CDR3: CASSSGGGNTDTQYF; DNA: TGTGCCAGCAGTTCTGGTGGTGGCAACACAGATACGCAGTATTTT
J: TRBJ2-7; D: -; V: TRBV6-2/TRBV6-3; size: few; CDR3: CASSYSDGHPYEQYF; DNA: TGTGCCAGCAGTTACTCCGACGGACACCCCTACGAGCAGTACTTC
J: TRBJ2-1; D: TRBD2; V: TRBV7-2; size: -; CDR3: CASSPRTSGMEQFF; DNA: TGTGCCAGCAGCCCGAGGACTAGCGGGATGGAGCAGTTCTTC
J: TRBJ2-1; D: TRBD2; V: TRBV19; size: -; CDR3: CASSVTGTRGGNEQFF; DNA: TGTGCCAGTAGTGTCACCGGGACTAGAGGAGGCAATGAGCAGTTCTTC
J: TRBJ2-2; D: TRBD2; V: TRBV9; size: -; CDR3: CASSDSGTKYHNANTGELFF; DNA: TGTGCCAGCAGCGATAGCGGGACGAAATACCACAACGCGAACACCGGGGAGCTGTTTTTT
J: TRBJ1-5; D: -; V: TRBV7-8; size: -; CDR3: CASSLAVGSYSNQPQHF; DNA: TGTGCCAGCAGCTTAGCCGTTGGGAGTTATAGCAATCAGCCCCAGCATTTT
J: TRBJ1-6; D: -; V: TRBV7-9; size: -; CDR3: CASSLGAGTRDSPLHF; DNA: TGTGCCAGCAGCTTAGGAGCCGGGACACGGGATTCACCCCTCCACTTT
J: TRBJ2-2; D: TRBD2; V: TRBV7-2; size: medium-sized; CDR3: CASSSSSGYTGELFF; DNA: TGTGCCAGCAGCTCGTCTAGCGGGTACACCGGGGAGCTGTTTTTT
J: TRBJ2-3; D: -; V: TRBV12-3/TRBV12-4; size: -; CDR3: CASNMRDSATQYF; DNA: TGTGCCAGCAACATGAGAGATAGCGCGACGCAGTATTTT
J: TRBJ2-7; D: -; V: TRBV6-5; size: -; CDR3: CASSPGQGYSYEQYF; DNA: TGTGCCAGCAGCCCCGGGCAGGGCTATTCCTACGAGCAGTACTTC
J: TRBJ2-7; D: -; V: TRBV9; size: -; CDR3: CASSVDQVSYEQYF; DNA: TGTGCCAGCAGCGTAGACCAGGTATCCTACGAGCAGTACTTC
J: TRBJ1-1; D: TRBD1; V: TRBV2; size: -; CDR3: CASSPTGLNTEAFF; DNA: TGTGCCAGCAGCCCGACAGGGTTGAACACTGAAGCTTTCTTT
J: TRBJ2-5; D: TRBD2; V: TRBV7-8; size: -; CDR3: CASSLSLGRGGRETQYF; DNA: TGTGCCAGCAGCTTATCGCTAGGGCGGGGGGGCAGAGAGACCCAGTACTTC
J: TRBJ2-1; D: TRBD2; V: TRBV7-2; size: -; CDR3: CASSPTSGGVRSEQFF; DNA: TGTGCCAGCAGCCCGACTAGCGGGGGGGTTAGGAGTGAGCAGTTCTTC
J: TRBJ1-5; D: -; V: TRBV19; size: few; CDR3: CAAAGKGGAQVPQHF; DNA: TGTGCAGCCGCCGGTAAGGGGGGGGCGCAAGTGCCCCAGCATTTT
J: TRBJ1-2; D: -; V: TRBV28; size: -; CDR3: CASSFYKAGGGYTF; DNA: TGTGCCAGCAGTTTTTATAAGGCTGGGGGCGGCTACACCTTC
J: TRBJ2-1; D: TRBD2; V: TRBV7-9; size: -; CDR3: CASSLGLAGDSEQFF; DNA: TGTGCCAGCAGCCTCGGACTAGCGGGAGATTCTGAGCAGTTCTTC
J: TRBJ2-7; D: TRBD2; V: TRBV6-5; size: -; CDR3: CASSLSGGYEQYF; DNA: TGTGCCAGCAGCCTTAGCGGGGGTTACGAGCAGTACTTC
J: TRBJ2-7; D: -; V: TRBV6-1; size: -; CDR3: CASSDGLDEQYF; DNA: TGTGCCAGCAGTGACGGGTTAGACGAGCAGTACTTC
J: TRBJ2-1; D: TRBD2; V: TRBV24-1; size: -; CDR3: CATSDLPGTSGQAYNEQFF; DNA: TGTGCCACCAGTGATTTGCCCGGGACTAGCGGACAGGCCTACAATGAGCAGTTCTTC
J: TRBJ1-1; D: -; V: TRBV6-5; size: -; CDR3: CASSYLQGRTEAFF; DNA: TGTGCCAGCAGTTATCTCCAGGGCCGAACTGAAGCTTTCTTT
J: TRBJ2-7; D: -; V: TRBV25-1; size: -; CDR3: CASSDNTVNSYEQYF; DNA: TGTGCCAGCAGTGATAATACAGTCAACTCCTACGAGCAGTACTTC